This is a list of T cell receptor beta chains from one sample in a study of identical twins. TCRdb processed the 5' RACE reads anew with MiXCR; each CDR3 protein has one entry. The table includes around 1.7 million distinct CDR3 sequences, 25% to 35% detected once. The specimen sequenced was cord blood. The receptors were gathered from a newborn girl in good health. The CDR3 runs from the conserved cysteine through the conserved F or W. Each record gives: J gene, V gene, D gene, clone size, CDR3 DNA, CDR3 protein. A D gene is named only where the DNA matches it firmly. A clone size is listed for some rows: how often the clone was seen (once, few, many), or a class if it is expanded.

J: TRBJ2-1
V: TRBV28
D: TRBD2
size: NA
DNA: TGTGCCAGCAGTTTACTCGGGACTAGCGGCCATGAGCAGTTCTTC
CDR3: CASSLLGTSGHEQFF

J: TRBJ2-1
V: TRBV7-6
D: TRBD1
size: NA
DNA: TGTGCCAGCAGCTTACAGGACAGGGGCCACAATGAGCAGTTCTTC
CDR3: CASSLQDRGHNEQFF

J: TRBJ1-1
V: TRBV5-6
D: TRBD1
size: many
DNA: TGTGCCAGCAGTTGGACAGGGACTGAAGCTTTCTTT
CDR3: CASSWTGTEAFF

J: TRBJ2-3
V: TRBV2
D: NA
size: few
DNA: TGTGCCAGCAAGTTGAGGTCGGGGAGAGGCACAGATACGCAGTATTTT
CDR3: CASKLRSGRGTDTQYF

J: TRBJ2-7
V: TRBV27
D: NA
size: few
DNA: TGTGCCAGCAGTTTATCGGACTGGGGCGAGCAGTACTTC
CDR3: CASSLSDWGEQYF

J: TRBJ1-5
V: TRBV5-1
D: TRBD1
size: NA
DNA: TGCTCCAGCAGCTTGGAACCACAGGGGGCTCAGCCCCAGCATTTT
CDR3: CSSSLEPQGAQPQHF

J: TRBJ1-1
V: TRBV20-1
D: NA
size: NA
DNA: TGCAGTGCCGCCCCCAAGAGGGGATTAGGCACTGAAGCTTTCTTT
CDR3: CSAAPKRGLGTEAFF

J: TRBJ2-7
V: TRBV18
D: NA
size: few
DNA: TGTGCCAGCTCACCACGAGGGGGGGTCTACGAGCAGTACTTC
CDR3: CASSPRGGVYEQYF

J: TRBJ2-1
V: TRBV2
D: NA
size: NA
DNA: TGTGCCAGCACAGGGACGGTGTCCTACAATGAGCAGTTCTTC
CDR3: CASTGTVSYNEQFF

J: TRBJ2-2
V: TRBV27
D: NA
size: NA
DNA: TGTGCCAGCAGTCCAGGGCGCACCGGGGAGCTGTTTTTT
CDR3: CASSPGRTGELFF

J: TRBJ2-1
V: TRBV6-6
D: TRBD2
size: few
DNA: TGTGCCAGCATGGGACTAGCGGGATCTGGCTCCTACAATGAGCAGTTCTTC
CDR3: CASMGLAGSGSYNEQFF

J: TRBJ2-7
V: TRBV7-2
D: NA
size: few
DNA: TGTGCCAGCAGCTTAGGCAGGGCCCCCTCCTACGAGCAGTACTTC
CDR3: CASSLGRAPSYEQYF

J: TRBJ2-3
V: TRBV30
D: TRBD1
size: NA
DNA: TGTGCCTGGAGTACAGGGGCAGATACGCGGTATTTT
CDR3: CAWSTGADTRYF

J: TRBJ2-3
V: TRBV20-1
D: NA
size: NA
DNA: TGCAGTGCTTGTTGGGAGTCGGATACGCAGTATTTT
CDR3: CSACWESDTQYF

J: TRBJ2-4
V: TRBV19
D: TRBD2
size: NA
DNA: TGTGCCAGTAGTGGACTAGCGGGAGCAGCCAAAAACATTCAGTACTTC
CDR3: CASSGLAGAAKNIQYF

J: TRBJ1-2
V: TRBV20-1
D: NA
size: many
DNA: TGCAGTGCTAGAGACACGGAGAACTATGGCTACACCTTC
CDR3: CSARDTENYGYTF

J: TRBJ2-7
V: TRBV14
D: TRBD1
size: few
DNA: TGTGCCAGCAGCCAAGCCCCGACAGGGGAGCAGTACTTC
CDR3: CASSQAPTGEQYF

J: TRBJ2-1
V: TRBV24-1
D: TRBD2
size: NA
DNA: TGTGCCACCAGTTCGACTAGCGGGGGGACGGAATCCCACAATGAGCAGTTCTTC
CDR3: CATSSTSGGTESHNEQFF

J: TRBJ2-7
V: TRBV20-1
D: NA
size: NA
DNA: TGCAGTGCTAGAGATGTCATTATAACCTACAATGAGCAGTACTTC
CDR3: CSARDVIITYNEQYF

J: TRBJ1-1
V: TRBV5-1
D: NA
size: few
DNA: TGCGCCAGCAGCTTATGGACAGATGACACTGAAGCTTTCTTT
CDR3: CASSLWTDDTEAFF

J: TRBJ2-5
V: TRBV12-3/TRBV12-4
D: NA
size: many
DNA: TGTGCCAGCAGTTTTTGGGGGCGAGAGACCCAGTACTTC
CDR3: CASSFWGRETQYF

J: TRBJ1-1
V: TRBV7-2
D: NA
size: NA
DNA: TGTGCCAGCAGCTTCATGGCAGGGGTGAACACTGAAGCTTTCTTT
CDR3: CASSFMAGVNTEAFF